A selection of T cell receptor beta chains follows, all from one sample in a study of PD-1 blockade in classical Hodgkin lymphoma. Profiled with immunoSEQ multiplex PCR; TCRdb holds only in-frame clones, not every one. The sample consists of about 12,000 clones, about 88% of them appearing once. Sequences were derived from CD4+ T cells from blood, sampled before the fourth cycle of nivolumab. Source of these receptors: a human donor with classical Hodgkin lymphoma. Each CDR3 is given with its conserved first and last residue. The order of the fields is CDR3 length, D gene, clone size, V gene, J gene, CDR3 DNA, CDR3 protein. A D gene is named only where the DNA matches it firmly. The size of a clone is reported for some rows only, either as once, few or many, or as a class for expanded clones.

>13|NA|NA|TRBV11-2|TRBJ2-2
TGTGCCAGCGGGACACCAAACACCGGGGAGCTGTTTTTT
CASGTPNTGELFF
>16|NA|NA|TRBV6-1|TRBJ1-4
TGTGCCAGCAGTGAATCGACAGGAGTAACTAATGAAAAACTGTTTTTT
CASSESTGVTNEKLFF
>16|TRBD1|NA|TRBV5-1|TRBJ1-2
TGCGCCAGCAGCGAGTTGACAGGGATGGGTGCCTATGGCTACACCTTC
CASSELTGMGAYGYTF
>14|NA|NA|TRBV5-1|TRBJ1-1
TGCGCCAGCAGCTTGGTACAGGGAGACACTGAAGCTTTCTTT
CASSLVQGDTEAFF
>17|TRBD1|once|TRBV5-1|TRBJ1-4
TGCGCCAGCAGCCGGGCCGACGTCGGGACAGGCAATGAAAAACTGTTTTTT
CASSRADVGTGNEKLFF
>16|TRBD2|NA|TRBV19|TRBJ2-5
TGTGCCAGTAGTAGCCTCAGGACTAGCGGGAGGGAGACCCAGTACTTC
CASSSLRTSGRETQYF
>16|TRBD1|NA|TRBV5-1|TRBJ2-7
TGCGCCAGCAGCTTGGCGGGACAGGGAAAACCTTACGAGCAGTACTTC
CASSLAGQGKPYEQYF
>16|TRBD2|NA|TRBV6-6|TRBJ2-5
TGTGCCAGCAGTTCCCCCTTAATAGCGGGGGGCGAGACCCAGTACTTC
CASSSPLIAGGETQYF
>15|TRBD2|NA|TRBV7-7|TRBJ2-1
TGTGCCAGCAGCTTAGGAGCGGGAGTTTCTAGTGAGCAGTTCTTC
CASSLGAGVSSEQFF
>15|NA|NA|TRBV7-9|TRBJ1-4
TGTGCCAGCAGCTATCATCCCCCCGGTGCGGAAAAACTGTTTTTT
CASSYHPPGAEKLFF
>16|NA|NA|TRBV9|TRBJ2-7
TGTGCCAGCAGCGTAGGAGGGTCAGGGTATCAGGGAGAGCAGTACTTC
CASSVGGSGYQGEQYF
>14|TRBD1|NA|TRBV28|TRBJ1-4
TGTGCCAGCAATCCAGGGGGGGCGCAGGGAAAACTGTTTTTT
CASNPGGAQGKLFF
>16|NA|NA|TRBV15|TRBJ2-4
TGTGCCACCAGCTCCCCTCTCGCGTCGCGGGGAGGCATTCAGTACTTC
CATSSPLASRGGIQYF
>15|TRBD1|NA|TRBV5-1|TRBJ2-3
TGCGCCAGCAGCTGGGGACAGGGAGACACAGATACGCAGTATTTT
CASSWGQGDTDTQYF
>15|NA|NA|TRBV4-1|TRBJ2-1
TGCGCCAGCAGCCAGGTCCTAGTGATCGTCGGTGAGCAGTTCTTC
CASSQVLVIVGEQFF
>13|NA|once|TRBV29-1|TRBJ1-1
TGCAGCGTTGAAAAAACAGCGAACACTGAAGCTTTCTTT
CSVEKTANTEAFF
>15|TRBD1|NA|TRBV5-1|TRBJ1-2
TGCGCCAGCAGCCCCCGCCTAGACAGGGGTGCGGGCTACACCTTC
CASSPRLDRGAGYTF
>14|NA|once|TRBV5-1|TRBJ2-7
TGCGCCAGCAGCGCCCAGGGGTGGAACTACGAGCAGTACTTC
CASSAQGWNYEQYF
>15|TRBD1|once|TRBV9|TRBJ1-4
TGTGCCAGCAGCCCCCAAGGGACAGCCTTTGAAAAACTGTTTTTT
CASSPQGTAFEKLFF
>16|TRBD1|NA|TRBV9|TRBJ1-4
TGTGCCAGCAGCGTAGCATTTGGACAGGGAGGTGAAAAACTGTTTTTT
CASSVAFGQGGEKLFF